The 29 T cell receptor beta chains in this list originate from one sample, sequenced in a study of T-cell reconstitution after alpha-beta-depleted transplantation in children. Researchers prepared the TCRbeta library using unique molecular identifiers, the study reports. A single record per CDR3 protein comes from TCRdb applying MiXCR to the PCR reads. In the table there are 150,000 to 250,000 distinct CDR3 sequences, 5.5% to 7% of which are singletons. The material sequenced was PBMCs, taken before TCRalphabeta/CD19-depleted stem cell transplant. The receptor source for this set is a girl under three years old with combined immunodeficiency, due to receive a stem cell transplant.

This clonotype was counted at least ten times. V and J are TRBV14 and TRBJ1-1, with a possible D match to TRBD1 (5 bases). The ends were cut back, 0 bases at V and 3 bases at J, with 8 bases in the middle. CDR3 length: 14 residues. Germline CDR1 SGHDN, CDR2 FVKESK. The CDR3 sequence is CASSQEGPYTEAFF. The DNA of the CDR3 is TGTGCCAGCAGCCAAGAGGGACCCTACACTGAAGCTTTCTTT.

This clonotype has at least ten counts. The J gene is TRBJ2-2, the V gene TRBV5-6; TRBD1 is a possible D gene (7 bases). With 0 bases removed from V and 1 base from J, the gap between germline ends came to 13 bases. This CDR3 spans 17 amino acids. Germline lookup yields CDR1 SGHDT and CDR2 YYEEEE. As DNA, the CDR3 is TGTGCCAGCAGCTTGGGCCAGGGGGGTCGGAACACCGGGGAGCTGTTTTTT. The encoded protein is CASSLGQGGRNTGELFF.

This clonotype was counted between two and nine times. This chain joins TRBV5-1 and TRBJ2-7; 9 bases line up with TRBD2. Germline CDR1 reads SGHRS; CDR2 reads YFSETQ. J lost 2 bases, V lost 5 bases, and 11 bases had no gene match. CDR3 length: 16 residues. In nucleotides, the CDR3 is TGCGCCAGCAGTTTTACCGGGACTAGCCACCCCTACGAGCAGTACTTC. This translates into CASSFTGTSHPYEQYF.

This clonotype was counted between two and nine times. Here the CDR3 omits its conserved ending phenylalanine or tryptophan, so a read error is the likely source. The chain has TRBV5-4 and TRBJ2-2; D tentatively reads TRBD1 or TRBD2 (5 bases each). The CDR3 has 14 residues. Trimming took off 3 bases at V and 0 bases at J, with 6 bases between the two ends. The V gene's germline CDR1 is SGHNT and CDR2 YYREEE (reference sequence). The CDR3 DNA reads as TGTGCCAGCAGCTCGGGGCCGAACACCGGGGAGCTGTTTTGT. It yields the protein CASSSGPNTGELFC.

This clonotype has a count of ten or more. V is TRBV4-3 and J is TRBJ2-7, with D perhaps matching TRBD2 (6 bases). V was shortened by 5 bases and J by 0 bases, with 8 bases between the two germline ends. Looked up from germline, CDR1 is LGHNA and CDR2 is YSLEER. The CDR3 runs 13 residues. CDR3 region: CASSDGGSYEQYF. Written as DNA, the CDR3 is TGCGCCAGCAGCGACGGGGGCTCCTACGAGCAGTACTTC.

In this sample, this clonotype turned up a few times. V and J are TRBV7-2 and TRBJ2-5, with 10 bases fitting TRBD2. Per germline, CDR1 SGHTA and CDR2 FQGNSA. This CDR3 comprises 16 residues. V gave up 5 bases and J gave up 3 bases; unmatched junction bases: 9. In DNA form, the CDR3 reads TGTGCCAGCAGCATTCTGCGAGCGGGGGGGAAAGAGACCCAGTACTTC. It encodes CASSILRAGGKETQYF.

This clonotype was seen ten or more times. This chain connects TRBV12-3 or TRBV12-4 to TRBJ2-1, with D possibly matching TRBD2 (5 bases). This CDR3 spans 15 amino acids. The V gene lost 4 bases and the J gene lost 4 bases, with 14 bases spanning the gap. DNA for the CDR3: TGTGCCAGCAGTTCACGACCCGGGGATTACAATGAGCAGTTCTTC. Translation: CASSSRPGDYNEQFF.

This clonotype was seen only a few times. V is TRBV4-2 and J is TRBJ2-7; D is undetermined. V was trimmed by 0 bases and J by 2 bases, leaving 11 bases between them. Germline CDR1 and CDR2: LGHNA and YNFKEQ. The CDR3 is 15 amino acids. The CDR3 loop reads CASSQDADGTYEQYF. In nucleotides, the CDR3 is TGTGCCAGCAGCCAAGATGCGGACGGAACCTACGAGCAGTACTTC.

This clonotype was recorded many times. The CDR3: CASSEEGPGAFSYEQYF. CDR3 in DNA: TGTGCCAGCAGTGAAGAAGGCCCAGGGGCCTTCTCCTACGAGCAGTACTTC. The chain uses TRBV2 and TRBJ2-7; a possible D gene is TRBD1 (6 bases). The length of the CDR3 is 17 residues. Trimming removed 1 base from V and 0 bases from J, with 16 bases in between. Looked up from germline, CDR1 is SNHLY and CDR2 is FYNNEI.

Remarks on this clonotype: Compared with germline, one end of the junction differs, possibly owing to a read error. The chain combines TRBV3-1 with TRBJ1-5; the match to TRBD1 covers 7 bases. The CDR3 consists of 12 residues. The germline V gene has CDR1 LGHDT and CDR2 YNNKEL (reference sequence). The DNA for the CDR3 is TGTGCCAGCTGGGACAGCTATCAGCACCAGCATTTT. Translating it yields CASWDSYQHQHF. The variable domain in full, completed from reference TRBV3-1 and TRBJ1-5, reads DTAVSQTPKYLVTQMGNDKSIKCEQNLGHDTMYWYKQDSKKFLKIMFSYNNKELIINETVPNRFSPKSPDKAHLNLHINSLELGDSAVYFCASWDSYQHQHFGDGTRLSIL.

The table lists this clonotype with many counts. The chain is built from TRBV20-1 and TRBJ1-3; 10 bases align to TRBD1. CDR3 length: 19 amino acids. Per the germline V gene, CDR1 is DFQATT and CDR2 is SNEGSKA (reference sequence). After removal of 2 bases from V and 0 bases from J, the junction contained 13 bases not matched to a gene. The CDR3 nucleotides read TGCAGTGCTAGACTGGCGGGACAGGGGTCGCCTCGCTCTGGAAACACCATATATTTT. It specifies CSARLAGQGSPRSGNTIYF.

This clonotype has a count of ten or more. This chain joins TRBV20-1 and TRBJ2-1; D is ambiguous. In germline, CDR1 is DFQATT, CDR2 SNEGSKA (reference sequence). The V and J ends lost 6 bases and 0 bases respectively, with 9 bases between them. There are 13 residues in the CDR3. CDR3 bases: TGCAGTGCGCGATGGAGCTCCTACAATGAGCAGTTCTTC. Its translation is CSARWSSYNEQFF.

This clonotype was recorded many times. The rearrangement uses TRBV20-1 and TRBJ2-1; D call uncertain. Germline-derived CDR1 and CDR2 are DFQATT and SNEGSKA (reference sequence). V was clipped by 0 bases and J by 0 bases, with 9 bases between them. This CDR3 is built from 15 residues. CDR3 in amino acids: CSARDPGYSYNEQFF. CDR3 DNA sequence: TGCAGTGCTAGAGATCCGGGTTACTCCTACAATGAGCAGTTCTTC.

This clonotype has at least ten counts. The gene calls are TRBV19 and TRBJ2-3; D possibly corresponds to TRBD1 (6 bases). The CDR3 covers 12 residues. The V gene's germline CDR1 is LNHDA and CDR2 SQIVND (reference sequence). The V end lost 10 bases, the J end lost 5 bases, and 13 bases lay between the germline ends. CDR3: CATATGGDTQYF. The CDR3 nucleotides read TGTGCCACCGCGACAGGTGGAGATACGCAGTATTTT.

This clonotype was recorded many times. CDR3: CASSFGNLYAGELFF. The DNA for the CDR3 is TGTGCCAGCAGCTTCGGAAACCTCTACGCCGGGGAGCTGTTTTTT. V gene TRBV5-5 combines with J gene TRBJ2-2; D is uncertain. This CDR3 comprises 15 residues. Germline assignment: CDR1 SGHKS and CDR2 YYEKEE (reference sequence). Trimming cost V 2 bases and J 6 bases, with 14 bases left between them.

This clonotype has at least ten counts. This chain joins TRBV10-3 and TRBJ2-7; D is unresolved. This CDR3 spans 10 amino acids. V dropped 10 bases and J dropped 0 bases, with 4 bases sitting between them. CDR1 ENHRY and CDR2 SYGVKD come from the germline V gene. CDR3 coding DNA: TGTGCCACGAGCTCCTACGAGCAGTACTTC. Translation: CATSSYEQYF.

This clonotype was counted ten times or more. The gene calls are TRBV7-3 and TRBJ2-1; D may be TRBD2 (6 bases). V lost 1 base to trimming and J lost 6 bases, with 7 bases between them. The CDR3 runs to 13 residues. Germline CDR1 is SGHTA and CDR2 is FQGTGA. CDR3 coding DNA: TGTGCCAGCAGCTTAAGACTAGGCAATGAGCAGTTCTTC. Protein sequence: CASSLRLGNEQFF.

This clonotype was counted between two and nine times. This rearrangement joins TRBV20-1 to TRBJ2-1; TRBD1 aligns across 9 bases. The CDR3 length is 14 residues. Trimming cost V 2 bases and J 9 bases; bases outside gene matches: 8. Germline V gene lookup returns CDR1 DFQATT and CDR2 SNEGSKA (reference sequence). DNA of the CDR3: TGCAGTGCTAGAACCGGGACAGGGAACAGTGAGCAGTTCTTC. Protein: CSARTGTGNSEQFF.

This clonotype was counted ten times or more. The chain is built from TRBV7-8 and TRBJ1-1; tentatively, D is TRBD1 (6 bases). V lost 3 bases and J 5 bases, leaving 13 bases between the germline ends. The CDR3 is 14 amino acids. Looked up from germline, CDR1 is SGHVS and CDR2 is FQNEAQ. The CDR3 nucleotides are TGTGCCAGCAGCTTGACAGGTTCGTTAACTGAAGCTTTCTTT. This sequence encodes CASSLTGSLTEAFF.

This clonotype was recorded many times. The chain links TRBV12-3 or TRBV12-4 to TRBJ2-2; D perhaps matches TRBD2 (5 bases). The CDR3 is 14 amino acids. V lost 3 bases to trimming and J lost 3 bases, with 8 bases between them. CDR3 amino acids: CASSFTRDTGELFF. In DNA, the CDR3 is TGTGCCAGCAGTTTTACTAGGGACACCGGGGAGCTGTTTTTT.

At least ten counts were recorded for this clonotype. The rearrangement uses TRBV9 and TRBJ1-1; 10 nucleotides match TRBD1. Germline lookup yields CDR1 SGDLS and CDR2 YYNGEE. With V trimmed by 1 base and J by 9 bases, 6 bases remained unmatched. CDR3 length equals 14 residues. CDR3 residues: CASSVTTGGDKAFF. In DNA, the CDR3 is TGTGCCAGCAGCGTAACGACAGGGGGCGATAAAGCTTTCTTT.

The table lists this clonotype with many counts. The chain recombines TRBV4-2 with TRBJ2-3, with D unresolved. Looked up from germline, CDR1 is LGHNA and CDR2 is YNFKEQ. With 0 bases removed from V and 15 bases from J, the gap between germline ends came to 16 bases. This CDR3 region has 13 residues. CDR3 in DNA: TGTGCCAGCAGCCAAGAATATCCCGAAGCGATTTATTTT. As protein: CASSQEYPEAIYF.

Ten or more counts support this clonotype. V usage is TRBV28 and J usage is TRBJ2-1, with 12 bases fitting TRBD2. V shed 4 bases, J shed 8 bases, and the junction held 3 bases outside the gene matches. Germline V gene sequence: CDR1 MDHEN, CDR2 SYDVKM. There are 14 residues in the CDR3. The CDR3 sequence: CASSSLAGGYEQFF. In nucleotides, the CDR3 is TGTGCCAGCAGTTCACTAGCGGGAGGCTATGAGCAGTTCTTC. Together with reference TRBV28 and TRBJ2-1, the CDR3 gives the full variable domain: DVKVTQSSRYLVKRTGEKVFLECVQDMDHENMFWYRQDPGLGLRLIYFSYDVKMKEKGDIPEGYSVSREKKERFSLILESASTNQTSMYLCASSSLAGGYEQFFGPGTRLTVL.

This clonotype was found many times. The rearrangement links TRBV4-2 to TRBJ1-1; D ambiguous. The CDR3 is made up of 17 amino acids. Trimming took off 1 base at V and 0 bases at J, with 15 bases between the two ends. Germline assignment: CDR1 LGHNA and CDR2 YNFKEQ. The CDR3 spells CASSQGQFYFMNTEAFF. The DNA for the CDR3 is TGTGCCAGCAGCCAAGGGCAGTTCTATTTCATGAACACTGAAGCTTTCTTT.

The rearrangement links TRBV12-3 or TRBV12-4 to TRBJ2-6, with 7 positions matching TRBD1. The trim removed 6 bases at V and 0 bases at J, leaving 8 bases unmatched. The CDR3 totals 17 residues. DNA of the CDR3: TGTGCCAGCAGAATACCGGGACAGCTCTCTGGGGCCAACGTCCTGACTTTC. Protein: CASRIPGQLSGANVLTF.

This clonotype came up many times. The V and J genes are TRBV7-9 and TRBJ2-1, with 11 bases lining up with TRBD2. CDR3 length equals 15 residues. Per the germline V gene, CDR1 is SEHNR and CDR2 is FQNEAQ (reference sequence). The V gene end was trimmed by 6 bases and the J gene end by 6 bases; junction bases not matched to a gene: 7. The DNA of the CDR3 is TGTGCCAGCAGTCCGGGACTAGCGGCAATCAATGAGCAGTTCTTC. It is translated as CASSPGLAAINEQFF.

In its sample, this clonotype was seen many times. V usage is TRBV7-3 and J usage is TRBJ2-2; TRBD2 is a possible D gene (5 bases). Germline lookup yields CDR1 SGHTA and CDR2 FQGTGA. V gave up 3 bases and J gave up 1 base, with 6 bases separating them. This CDR3 comprises 14 residues. In DNA, the CDR3 is TGTGCCAGCAGCTTGGACTGGAACACCGGGGAGCTGTTTTTT. Encoded protein: CASSLDWNTGELFF.

This clonotype was recorded at least ten times. V usage is TRBV20-1 and J usage is TRBJ2-1, with TRBD2 matching over 10 bases. Trimming cost V 7 bases and J 10 bases; bases outside gene matches: 13. The CDR3 runs to 14 residues. Germline V gene data show CDR1 as DFQATT and CDR2 as SNEGSKA (reference sequence). CDR3 loop: CSVRASGSWSEQFF. As DNA, the CDR3 is TGCAGTGTTAGGGCTAGCGGGAGTTGGAGCGAGCAGTTCTTC.

The chain employs TRBV29-1 and TRBJ2-1; 7 bases line up with TRBD2. CDR1 is SQVTM, CDR2 ANQGSEA, per germline. V lost 8 bases to trimming and J lost 7 bases; unmatched junction nucleotides: 8. CDR3 length equals 12 residues. Here the CDR3 DNA reads TGCAGCTCTTTCCTGGGGGGGAATGAGCAGTTCTTC. Translation gives CSSFLGGNEQFF.